This TCR beta chain comes out of a study of cytomegalovirus exposure and HLA in healthy donors. 13 Jbeta primers and 60 Vbeta primers were used for the PCR. Measured with immunoSEQ multiplex PCR; TCRdb has only the in-frame clones, and not every one. The repertoire table contains fewer than 200,000 clones. The source material was PBMCs. This sequence originates from a man between 25 and 39 years old in good health and CMV-seronegative.

The CDR3 loop reads CASSLTGEETQYF. The CDR3 nucleotides are TGTGCCAGCAGCTTGACAGGGGAAGAGACCCAGTACTTC. The V gene is TRBV5-4, the J gene TRBJ2-5; 7 nucleotides line up with TRBD1. Germline V CDR1 and CDR2: SGHNT, YYREEE (reference sequence). The CDR3 length is 13 residues. The trim removed 1 base at V and 3 bases at J, leaving 0 bases unmatched. The full variable domain, rest sourced from reference TRBV5-4 and TRBJ2-5, is ETGVTQSPTHLIKTRGQQVTLRCSSQSGHNTVSWYQQALGQGPQFIFQYYREEENGRGNFPPRFSGLQFPNYSSELNVNALELDDSALYLCASSLTGEETQYFGPGTRLLVL.